This T cell receptor beta chain was obtained from a study of graft-versus-host responses after intestinal transplantation. Study summary: Transplants were multivisceral, liver-intestinal, or isolated intestinal. After anti-thymocyte globulin induction, recipients took tacrolimus and steroids for 2 to 3 years.

Repertoires were generated with immunoSEQ multiplex PCR, while TCRdb's copy carries only in-frame clones and drops some. The sample consists of about 100,000 clones, more than 75% of them appearing once. Study findings and constraints: Where graft-donor T cell macrochimerism was present, patients had high graft-versus-host to host-versus-graft clonal ratios in allografts.

As regards this clone: Its cognate antigen is unknown.

In germline, CDR1 is MGHRA, CDR2 YSYEKL. The CDR3 loop spans 19 amino acids. V lost 4 bases, J lost 0 bases, and 19 bases lay in between. This receptor was identified in a human donor who received an intestinal transplant. This material consisted of unstimulated CD4+ T cells sorted from spleen or lymph node cells, taken before intestinal transplant. V and J are TRBV4-1 and TRBJ2-6, with D perhaps matching TRBD1 (5 bases). DNA of the CDR3: TGCGCCAGCAGCCTGAAACAGGCTGCACCCTTCTCTGGGGCCAACGTCCTGACTTTC. This sequence encodes CASSLKQAAPFSGANVLTF.